These T cell receptor beta chains were read from a single sample in a study of OX40 agonist ivuxolimab in advanced cancers. TCRdb's copy holds only in-frame clones and misses some; the assay was immunoSEQ multiplex PCR. The sample consists of about 63,000 clones, 85% to 90% of them appearing once. The sequencing here drew on CD4+ or CD8+ T cells sorted from blood, taken in a trial of the OX40 agonist ivuxolimab. All receptors derive from an adult with an advanced solid tumor such as melanoma, head and neck, liver or kidney cancer. Both conserved end residues are part of each CDR3. Each record gives: V gene, J gene, clone size, D gene, CDR3 DNA, CDR3 protein. The D gene is left open where the match is weak. Size values are once, few and many counts, or a class for expanded clones, and some rows have none.

v_gene: TRBV6-6
j_gene: TRBJ2-5
abundance: .
d_gene: .
CDR3nt: TGTGCCAGCAGTCCAGGAATCGAGACCCAGTACTTC
CDR3aa: CASSPGIETQYF

v_gene: TRBV10-3
j_gene: TRBJ1-4
abundance: .
d_gene: TRBD1
CDR3nt: TGTGCCATCAGTGAGAGGGCAGGGGGAGGAACTAATGAAAAACTGTTTTTT
CDR3aa: CAISERAGGGTNEKLFF

v_gene: TRBV2
j_gene: TRBJ1-1
abundance: .
d_gene: .
CDR3nt: TGTGCCAGCAGTACGACAGCGAACACTGAAGCTTTCTTT
CDR3aa: CASSTTANTEAFF

v_gene: TRBV5-5
j_gene: TRBJ2-7
abundance: medium-sized
d_gene: TRBD1
CDR3nt: TGTGCCAGCAGCTGGGGACAGTACTCCTACGAGCAGTACTTC
CDR3aa: CASSWGQYSYEQYF

v_gene: TRBV5-6
j_gene: TRBJ2-7
abundance: few
d_gene: TRBD1
CDR3nt: TGTGCCAGCAGCTTCTGGGGGGAGACAGGGGCGAGCTCCTACGAGCAGTACTTC
CDR3aa: CASSFWGETGASSYEQYF

v_gene: TRBV28
j_gene: TRBJ1-2
abundance: .
d_gene: .
CDR3nt: TGTGCCAGCAGTCCTGAGAAGAACTATGGCTACACCTTC
CDR3aa: CASSPEKNYGYTF

v_gene: TRBV27
j_gene: TRBJ2-1
abundance: .
d_gene: .
CDR3nt: TGTGCCAGCAGTTTCAGGGGCAATGAGCAGTTCTTC
CDR3aa: CASSFRGNEQFF

v_gene: TRBV2
j_gene: TRBJ2-2
abundance: few
d_gene: TRBD1
CDR3nt: TGTGCCAGCAAACGACAGGGGAACACCGGGGAGCTGTTTTTT
CDR3aa: CASKRQGNTGELFF

v_gene: TRBV6-1
j_gene: TRBJ2-5
abundance: .
d_gene: TRBD2
CDR3nt: TGTGCCAGCAGTGAAGGCGGGAGAAGGTTTGAGACCCAGTACTTC
CDR3aa: CASSEGGRRFETQYF

v_gene: TRBV7-9
j_gene: TRBJ2-1
abundance: .
d_gene: TRBD2
CDR3nt: TGTGCCAGCAGCTTAAGCGGGGCCTCCTACAATGAGCAGTTCTTC
CDR3aa: CASSLSGASYNEQFF

v_gene: TRBV7-9
j_gene: TRBJ2-5
abundance: .
d_gene: TRBD2
CDR3nt: TGTGCCAGCAGCGGGACTAGCCCGGAGACCCAGTACTTC
CDR3aa: CASSGTSPETQYF

v_gene: TRBV6-5
j_gene: TRBJ2-2
abundance: .
d_gene: TRBD2
CDR3nt: TGTGCCAGCAGTTCCCAGCGGGAGACGAACACCGGGGAGCTGTTTTTT
CDR3aa: CASSSQRETNTGELFF

v_gene: TRBV28
j_gene: TRBJ2-1
abundance: .
d_gene: TRBD2
CDR3nt: TGTGCCAGCACGGGACTAGCCCACAATGAGCAGTTCTTC
CDR3aa: CASTGLAHNEQFF

v_gene: TRBV7-8
j_gene: TRBJ1-5
abundance: .
d_gene: TRBD1
CDR3nt: TGTGCCAGCAGCCGAACTACAGGGGGCAGTCAGCCCCAGCATTTT
CDR3aa: CASSRTTGGSQPQHF

v_gene: TRBV29-1
j_gene: TRBJ2-1
abundance: .
d_gene: TRBD2
CDR3nt: TGCAGCGTTGAAACGTGGGCTAGCGGGGACTACAATGAGCAGTTCTTC
CDR3aa: CSVETWASGDYNEQFF

v_gene: TRBV6-1
j_gene: TRBJ2-7
abundance: .
d_gene: .
CDR3nt: TGTGCCAGCAGAACCGGGACTGGAACCTACGAGCAGTACTTC
CDR3aa: CASRTGTGTYEQYF

v_gene: TRBV7-9
j_gene: TRBJ2-1
abundance: .
d_gene: .
CDR3nt: TGTGCCAGCAGCTTAGCTGGCAGCTCCTACAATGAGCAGTTCTTC
CDR3aa: CASSLAGSSYNEQFF

v_gene: TRBV11-2
j_gene: TRBJ2-7
abundance: .
d_gene: TRBD2
CDR3nt: TGTGCCAGCAGCTTAGAGGGACTAGCGGGAGCGTTCTACGAGCAGTACTTC
CDR3aa: CASSLEGLAGAFYEQYF

v_gene: TRBV5-1
j_gene: TRBJ2-1
abundance: .
d_gene: .
CDR3nt: TGCGCCAGCGGGGAGGTTTACAATGAGCAGTTCTTC
CDR3aa: CASGEVYNEQFF

v_gene: TRBV5-1
j_gene: TRBJ2-1
abundance: .
d_gene: TRBD1
CDR3nt: TGCGCCAGCAGCTTATGGAGACAGGGGGGGTACAATGAGCAGTTCTTC
CDR3aa: CASSLWRQGGYNEQFF

v_gene: TRBV27
j_gene: TRBJ2-7
abundance: .
d_gene: .
CDR3nt: TGTGCCAGCAGTTTAATCGGAAATTACGAGCAGTACTTC
CDR3aa: CASSLIGNYEQYF

v_gene: TRBV7-9
j_gene: TRBJ2-3
abundance: .
d_gene: .
CDR3nt: TGTGCCAGCAGCTTTCGTCCAGGTAGCACAGATACGCAGTATTTT
CDR3aa: CASSFRPGSTDTQYF

v_gene: TRBV13
j_gene: TRBJ2-7
abundance: .
d_gene: .
CDR3nt: TGTGCCAGCAGCTCCGGGGAAGAGCAGTACTTC
CDR3aa: CASSSGEEQYF

v_gene: TRBV7-3
j_gene: TRBJ2-5
abundance: .
d_gene: TRBD2
CDR3nt: TGTGCCAGCAGCCCCGTAAACCCCCCTAGCGGGGGGAACCCAGGGACCCAGTACTTC
CDR3aa: CASSPVNPPSGGNPGTQYF

v_gene: TRBV7-6
j_gene: TRBJ2-3
abundance: once
d_gene: .
CDR3nt: TGTGCCAGCAGCTTAGGACAGAGCACAGATACGCAGTATTTT
CDR3aa: CASSLGQSTDTQYF

v_gene: TRBV5-1
j_gene: TRBJ2-7
abundance: few
d_gene: TRBD1
CDR3nt: TGCGCCAGCAGCTTCCGGGACAGGGTCGACGAGCAGTACTTC
CDR3aa: CASSFRDRVDEQYF

v_gene: TRBV15
j_gene: TRBJ2-1
abundance: once
d_gene: TRBD2
CDR3nt: TGTGCCACCAGCAGAGTGAAGCGGGGGGGCTACAATGAGCAGTTCTTC
CDR3aa: CATSRVKRGGYNEQFF

v_gene: TRBV27
j_gene: TRBJ1-4
abundance: .
d_gene: .
CDR3nt: TGTGCCAGCAGTCCTCGGGTAGGGGCAGGTAATGAAAAACTGTTTTTT
CDR3aa: CASSPRVGAGNEKLFF

v_gene: TRBV5-5
j_gene: TRBJ1-1
abundance: .
d_gene: .
CDR3nt: TGTGCCAGCAGCTTGGATGGGAGAAACACTGAAGCTTTCTTT
CDR3aa: CASSLDGRNTEAFF

v_gene: TRBV7-2
j_gene: TRBJ1-2
abundance: .
d_gene: .
CDR3nt: TGTGCCAGCACCCCCTCCCCGGACGGAGGCTATGGCTACACCTTC
CDR3aa: CASTPSPDGGYGYTF

v_gene: TRBV7-9
j_gene: TRBJ2-7
abundance: .
d_gene: .
CDR3nt: TGTGCCAGCAGCTTAGCGTCGGCACCACGAGCCTACGAGCAGTACTTC
CDR3aa: CASSLASAPRAYEQYF

v_gene: TRBV7-8
j_gene: TRBJ1-1
abundance: once
d_gene: TRBD1
CDR3nt: TGTGCCAGCAGCTTAGGGACAGGGGTCACTGAAGCTTTCTTT
CDR3aa: CASSLGTGVTEAFF

v_gene: TRBV19
j_gene: TRBJ1-1
abundance: .
d_gene: TRBD1
CDR3nt: TGTGCCACCTCGACAGGGCCACTGAACACTGAAGCTTTCTTT
CDR3aa: CATSTGPLNTEAFF

v_gene: TRBV11-3
j_gene: TRBJ2-1
abundance: .
d_gene: TRBD2
CDR3nt: TGTGCCAGCAGCTTAGGCGGGAGGTCATACAATGAGCAGTTCTTC
CDR3aa: CASSLGGRSYNEQFF

v_gene: TRBV14
j_gene: TRBJ2-7
abundance: once
d_gene: TRBD1
CDR3nt: TGTGCCAGCAGCCCCGGTAGGGGGCTTTACGAGCAGTACTTC
CDR3aa: CASSPGRGLYEQYF

v_gene: TRBV27
j_gene: TRBJ1-2
abundance: .
d_gene: TRBD1
CDR3nt: TGTGCCAGCAGTTTGGGACAGGGTTTGCGTCGTGGCTACACCTTC
CDR3aa: CASSLGQGLRRGYTF

v_gene: TRBV27
j_gene: TRBJ2-7
abundance: .
d_gene: TRBD1
CDR3nt: TGTGCCAGCAGCTGGGGGGACAGGGGTTCCTACGAGCAGTACTTC
CDR3aa: CASSWGDRGSYEQYF

v_gene: TRBV2
j_gene: TRBJ2-1
abundance: .
d_gene: .
CDR3nt: TGTGCCACCATTTTACAAAGGCAGTTCTTC
CDR3aa: CATILQRQFF

v_gene: TRBV7-9
j_gene: TRBJ2-1
abundance: few
d_gene: .
CDR3nt: TGTGCCAGCAGCTTAGAAAGGGTAGCTGTAAAAGGCCTCTTC
CDR3aa: CASSLERVAVKGLF

v_gene: TRBV18
j_gene: TRBJ1-1
abundance: .
d_gene: .
CDR3nt: TGTGCCAGCTCACTCGGGGGAGGATGGAACACTGAAGCTTTCTTT
CDR3aa: CASSLGGGWNTEAFF

v_gene: TRBV10-1
j_gene: TRBJ1-1
abundance: .
d_gene: .
CDR3nt: TGCGCCAGCAGTGCAGGGGTATGGACTGAAGCTTTCTTT
CDR3aa: CASSAGVWTEAFF

v_gene: TRBV18
j_gene: TRBJ2-2
abundance: .
d_gene: TRBD1
CDR3nt: TGTGCCAGCTCATCTGGACAGGGAGCCACCGGGGAGCTGTTTTTT
CDR3aa: CASSSGQGATGELFF

v_gene: TRBV6-1
j_gene: TRBJ2-7
abundance: .
d_gene: .
CDR3nt: TGTGCCAGCAATAATCCCGATAGCGCGCTCTACGAGCAGTACTTC
CDR3aa: CASNNPDSALYEQYF

v_gene: TRBV2
j_gene: TRBJ1-3
abundance: .
d_gene: TRBD1
CDR3nt: TGTGCCAGCAGTGAAGCTTCAGATCCGGGACAGGACTCCTCTGGAAACACCATATATTTT
CDR3aa: CASSEASDPGQDSSGNTIYF

v_gene: TRBV7-8
j_gene: TRBJ2-5
abundance: .
d_gene: TRBD2
CDR3nt: TGTGCCAGCACCGGACTAGCGGGGCTACAAGAGACCCAGTACTTC
CDR3aa: CASTGLAGLQETQYF

v_gene: TRBV4-1
j_gene: TRBJ2-3
abundance: .
d_gene: .
CDR3nt: TGCGCCAGCAGCCAAGACGGGACGCCCACAGATACGCAGTATTTT
CDR3aa: CASSQDGTPTDTQYF

v_gene: TRBV6-5
j_gene: TRBJ2-5
abundance: .
d_gene: .
CDR3nt: TGTGCCAGCAGTACCCGAGGGGGAGAGGAGACCCAGTACTTC
CDR3aa: CASSTRGGEETQYF

v_gene: TRBV14
j_gene: TRBJ2-7
abundance: .
d_gene: TRBD2
CDR3nt: TGTGCCAGCAGCCGTCCGGGACTAGGGGCCTACGAGCAGTACTTC
CDR3aa: CASSRPGLGAYEQYF

v_gene: TRBV19
j_gene: TRBJ1-5
abundance: .
d_gene: .
CDR3nt: TGTGCCAGTAGTATTCGGGATAGCAATCAGCCCCAGCATTTT
CDR3aa: CASSIRDSNQPQHF